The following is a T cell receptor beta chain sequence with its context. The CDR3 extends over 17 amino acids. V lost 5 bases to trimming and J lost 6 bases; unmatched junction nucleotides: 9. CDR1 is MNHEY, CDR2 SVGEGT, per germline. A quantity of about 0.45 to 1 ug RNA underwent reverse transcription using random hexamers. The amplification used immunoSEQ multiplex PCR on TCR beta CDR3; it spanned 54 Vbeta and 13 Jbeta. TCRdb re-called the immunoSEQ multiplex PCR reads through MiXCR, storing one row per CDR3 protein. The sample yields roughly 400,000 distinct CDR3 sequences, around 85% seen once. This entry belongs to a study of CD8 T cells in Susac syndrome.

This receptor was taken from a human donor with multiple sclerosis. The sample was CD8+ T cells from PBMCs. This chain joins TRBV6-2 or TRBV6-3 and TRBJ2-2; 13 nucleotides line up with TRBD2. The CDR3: CASSLGLAGALAGELFF. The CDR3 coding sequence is TGTGCCAGCAGTCTTGGACTAGCGGGAGCTTTGGCCGGGGAGCTGTTTTTT.